One and the same sample provided the 30 T cell receptor beta chains below, sequenced in a study of CD8 T cells in ankylosing spondylitis. From the 5' RACE reads, TCRdb called clonotypes with MiXCR, one entry per CDR3 protein. The table records about 140,000 distinct CDR3 sequences, 7% to 9% of them present only once. The sample was synovial fluid, either unsorted or a sorted T cell fraction (not recorded which). Receptor source: a male donor with ankylosing spondylitis.

This clonotype was detected ten times or more. The chain recombines TRBV12-3 or TRBV12-4 with TRBJ2-1; TRBD2 agrees at 8 bases. The J segment lost 5 bases and the V segment lost 4 bases, leaving 10 bases of the junction unmatched. The CDR3 is made up of 16 amino acids. The CDR3 DNA follows: TGTGCCAGCAGTTCTCCCGGGGGGGCTTTAAACAATGAGCAGTTCTTC. It codes for CASSSPGGALNNEQFF.

This clonotype appeared many times. The chain carries TRBV20-1 and TRBJ2-5; tentatively, D is TRBD2 (5 bases). Trimming stripped 6 bases from V and 3 bases from J, with 14 bases between. This CDR3 is 13 amino acids long. Germline loops: CDR1 DFQATT, CDR2 SNEGSKA (reference sequence). In DNA, the CDR3 is TGCAGTGCAGACCCGGGGTCAAAAGAGACCCAGTACTTC. It is translated as CSADPGSKETQYF.

This clonotype was counted many times. The V call is TRBV30, the J call TRBJ2-7; tentative D call: TRBD2 (6 bases). Trimming took 5 bases from V and 6 from J, leaving 11 bases between them. The CDR3 has 11 residues. Per the germline V gene, CDR1 is GTSNPN and CDR2 is SVGIG (reference sequence). The CDR3 spells CAWSFGGEQYF. The CDR3 region has the DNA TGTGCCTGGTCTTTCGGGGGCGAGCAGTACTTC.

This clonotype was found many times. The chain carries TRBV20-1 and TRBJ2-1, with D uncertain. Germline loops: CDR1 DFQATT, CDR2 SNEGSKA (reference sequence). V dropped 1 base and J dropped 0 bases, with 10 bases sitting between them. The CDR3 totals 15 residues. CDR3: CSARGALSSYNEQFF. The DNA of the CDR3 is TGCAGTGCTAGAGGGGCCCTTAGCTCCTACAATGAGCAGTTCTTC.

The CDR3 DNA follows: TGCAGCGTTGGAGTACTAGCGGATTACAATGAGCAGTTCTTC. As protein: CSVGVLADYNEQFF. V and J are TRBV29-1 and TRBJ2-1; TRBD2 matches 8 bases. The V gene end was trimmed by 4 bases and the J gene end by 4 bases; junction bases not matched to a gene: 6. The germline V gene encodes CDR1 SQVTM and CDR2 ANQGSEA. This CDR3 contains 14 residues.

This clonotype appeared many times. The V gene is TRBV7-9, the J gene TRBJ2-7, with 9 bases identical to TRBD2. V lost 1 base and J lost 3; bases outside the gene matches: 7. CDR3 size: 16 residues. Germline CDR1 SEHNR, CDR2 FQNEAQ (reference sequence). The CDR3 coding sequence is TGTGCCAGCAGCTTAGGTCCACGCGGGGGGGTCTACGAGCAGTACTTC. Translating gives CASSLGPRGGVYEQYF. Full variable domain (missing parts from reference TRBV7-9 and TRBJ2-7): DTGVSQNPRHKITKRGQNVTFRCDPISEHNRLYWYRQTLGQGPEFLTYFQNEAQLEKSRLLSDRFSAERPKGSFSTLEIQRTEQGDSAMYLCASSLGPRGGVYEQYFGPGTRLTVT.

This chain uses TRBV9 with TRBJ2-1; tentatively, D is TRBD1 (6 bases). V was clipped by 1 base and J by 2 bases, with 10 bases between them. Germline V lookup: CDR1 SGDLS, CDR2 YYNGEE. This CDR3 contains 15 residues. CDR3 nucleotide sequence: TGTGCCAGCAGCGTACTAGGGGGTCCCTACAATGAGCAGTTCTTC. Its translation: CASSVLGGPYNEQFF.

This clonotype occurred many times. The chain couples TRBV6-2 or TRBV6-3 to TRBJ2-3; 7 bases agree with TRBD1. Germline loops: CDR1 MNHEY, CDR2 SVGEGT. The J segment lost 8 bases and the V segment lost 8 bases, leaving 7 bases of the junction unmatched. The CDR3 runs 12 residues. The CDR3 sequence: CASGEGGRTQYF. CDR3 coding DNA: TGTGCCAGCGGGGAAGGGGGCCGTACGCAGTATTTT.

The chain has TRBV2 and TRBJ1-2, with D possibly TRBD1 on 5 matching bases. This CDR3 comprises 12 residues. Looked up from germline, CDR1 is SNHLY and CDR2 is FYNNEI. Trimming removed 7 bases at V and 6 bases at J, with 12 bases between. The CDR3 bases are TGTGCCAGCACCAGGGAATTTGATGGCTACACCTTC. Protein: CASTREFDGYTF.

Notes on this clonotype: This may be a read error: a much more frequent sequence differs by one nucleotide. The chain combines TRBV20-1 with TRBJ1-5; 7 nucleotides line up with TRBD1. CDR1 DFQATT and CDR2 SNEGSKA come from the germline V gene (reference sequence). The CDR3 has 15 amino acids. The CDR3 sequence is CSAGAGGDSDQPQHF. CDR3 bases: TGCAGTGCCGGGGCAGGGGGGGATAGCGATCAGCCCCAGCATTTT.

This clonotype was detected only a few times. The junction departs from the called germline gene at one end, perhaps through a read error. V usage is TRBV12-3 or TRBV12-4 and J usage is TRBJ2-7; D call uncertain. The CDR3 totals 12 residues. DNA of the CDR3: TGTGCCAGCAGTATAGCTCCTAGCGAGCAGTACTTC. Its protein is CASSIAPSEQYF.

The chain employs TRBV9 and TRBJ2-2; unclear D gene. Germline V gene lookup returns CDR1 SGDLS and CDR2 YYNGEE. This CDR3 is built from 15 residues. V gave up 4 bases and J gave up 2 bases, with 12 bases separating them. The CDR3 loop reads CASSPYSGNTGELFF. Here the CDR3 DNA reads TGTGCCAGCAGCCCTTACTCGGGTAACACCGGGGAGCTGTTTTTT.

The V call is TRBV5-1, the J call TRBJ2-7, with D perhaps matching TRBD1 or TRBD2 (6 bases each). Germline assignment: CDR1 SGHRS and CDR2 YFSETQ. This CDR3 spans 14 amino acids. Trimming cost V 1 base and J 6 bases, with 14 bases left between them. This chain's CDR3 is CASSLRGLQAEQYF. The CDR3 DNA follows: TGCGCCAGCAGCTTGCGGGGGCTCCAGGCCGAGCAGTACTTC.

The rearrangement joins TRBV4-3 to TRBJ2-3, with TRBD2 matching over 7 bases. The germline V gene has CDR1 LGHNA and CDR2 YSLEER. The CDR3 covers 16 residues. V shed 3 bases and J 2 bases; nucleotides not matched to a gene: 8. CDR3: CASSQSSGEYTDTQYF. For the CDR3, the DNA is TGCGCCAGCAGCCAGTCGAGCGGGGAATACACAGATACGCAGTATTTT.

This chain connects TRBV9 to TRBJ2-3; 11 bases align to TRBD2. Germline CDR1 and CDR2: SGDLS and YYNGEE. The length of the CDR3 is 16 residues. V shed 4 bases, J shed 2 bases, and the junction held 6 bases outside the gene matches. The CDR3 loop reads CASSSRLAGITDTQYF. CDR3 in DNA: TGTGCCAGCAGCTCGAGACTAGCGGGGATCACAGATACGCAGTATTTT.

This clonotype was seen only a few times. This chain links TRBV6-2 or TRBV6-3 with TRBJ1-5; possibly TRBD1 for D (5 bases). The CDR3 is 15 residues long. Germline values: CDR1 MNHEY, CDR2 SVGEGT. V dropped 2 bases and J dropped 7 bases, with 15 bases sitting between them. For the CDR3, the DNA is TGTGCCAGCAGTTACCGCGGCAGGGAGGGACAGCCCCAGCATTTT. This sequence encodes CASSYRGREGQPQHF.

This rearrangement joins TRBV20-1 to TRBJ2-7, with D possibly matching TRBD2 (5 bases). V was clipped by 0 bases and J by 0 bases, with 12 bases between them. This CDR3 comprises 15 residues. Germline V CDR1 and CDR2: DFQATT, SNEGSKA (reference sequence). Here the CDR3 reads CSARDWRASSYEQYF. The CDR3 nucleotides read TGCAGTGCTAGAGATTGGCGGGCTAGCTCCTACGAGCAGTACTTC.

This clonotype showed up many times. V gene TRBV7-2 combines with J gene TRBJ1-4; no clear D gene. Germline V gives CDR1 SGHTA, CDR2 FQGNSA. This CDR3 has 14 amino acids. The V end lost 5 bases, the J end lost 11 bases, and 18 bases lay between the germline ends. The CDR3: CASSLVPQYEKLFF. The CDR3 coding sequence is TGTGCCAGCAGCCTCGTGCCACAGTACGAGAAACTGTTTTTT.

For this clonotype: A much larger clonotype is one base distant, so this may be a read error. The gene calls are TRBV3-1 and TRBJ2-1; D unresolved. Per the germline V gene, CDR1 is LGHDT and CDR2 is YNNKEL (reference sequence). There are 15 residues in the CDR3. The DNA for the CDR3 is TGTGCCTGCAGCCAAGTGGGTGCCCAATACAATGAGCAGTTCTTC. This translates into CACSQVGAQYNEQFF.

The table lists this clonotype with many counts. The gene calls are TRBV6-6 and TRBJ2-1; D might be TRBD2 (5 bases). Trimming took off 6 bases at V and 3 bases at J, with 9 bases between the two ends. CDR3 length: 13 amino acids. Germline CDR1 MNHNY, CDR2 SVGAGI (reference sequence). This CDR3 reads CASSQEGYNEQFF. The CDR3 DNA sequence: TGTGCCAGCAGCCAAGAGGGCTACAATGAGCAGTTCTTC.

This clonotype was found a few times. This sequence joins TRBV10-3 and TRBJ1-2, with TRBD1 identical over 7 bases. The V gene's germline CDR1 is ENHRY and CDR2 SYGVKD. Germline trimming cut 0 bases from V and 8 bases from J; bases unmatched to any gene: 18. This CDR3 is built from 18 residues. This chain's CDR3 is CAISESRDSPGQSFGYTF. The CDR3 nucleotides are TGTGCCATCAGTGAGTCGAGGGATAGTCCGGGACAGTCCTTCGGCTACACCTTC.

V gene TRBV4-2 combines with J gene TRBJ2-3; D not certain. V lost 1 base to trimming and J lost 2 bases, with 7 bases between them. The V gene's germline CDR1 is LGHNA and CDR2 YNFKEQ. There are 14 residues in the CDR3. For the CDR3, the DNA is TGTGCCAGCAGCCAAGGAGGATTCACAGATACGCAGTATTTT. Translation gives CASSQGGFTDTQYF.

This clonotype was detected a few times. The rearrangement links TRBV28 to TRBJ2-7; no definite D call. The CDR3 runs 15 residues. Germline loops: CDR1 MDHEN, CDR2 SYDVKM. Trimming shortened V by 1 base and J by 0 bases, and 10 bases separated the two germline ends. The CDR3 nucleotides are TGTGCCAGCAGTTTATCCTTGGGGAACTCCTACGAGCAGTACTTC. Protein product: CASSLSLGNSYEQYF.

This clonotype was picked up many times. The rearrangement joins TRBV12-3 or TRBV12-4 to TRBJ2-3, with 11 bases fitting TRBD2. This CDR3 is 15 amino acids long. V lost 5 bases to trimming and J lost 5 bases; unmatched junction nucleotides: 6. The CDR3 sequence: CASSPTSGRIDTQYF. In DNA, the CDR3 is TGTGCCAGCAGTCCAACTAGCGGGAGAATAGATACGCAGTATTTT.

This clonotype has ten or more counts. DNA of the CDR3: TGCAGTGCTAGAGATTTTGGGGGGACATCTAATGAAAAACTGTTTTTT. As protein: CSARDFGGTSNEKLFF. The rearrangement links TRBV20-1 to TRBJ1-4; weak D call: TRBD1 (6 bases). Trimming shortened V by 0 bases and J by 3 bases, and 14 bases separated the two germline ends. CDR1 and CDR2 (germline): DFQATT, SNEGSKA (reference sequence). The CDR3 is 16 residues long.

This clonotype is medium-sized (0.01 to 0.1%) by share. The genes are TRBV25-1 and TRBJ1-1; D is unresolved. Germline V gene lookup returns CDR1 MGHDK and CDR2 SYGVNS. CDR3 length equals 13 residues. Trimming shortened V by 2 bases and J by 7 bases, and 11 bases separated the two germline ends. The CDR3 nucleotides read TGTGCCAGCAGTGAACTCCGGTTGAGTGAAGCTTTCTTT. Its protein is CASSELRLSEAFF.

This clonotype has a handful of counts. The chain has TRBV6-2 or TRBV6-3 and TRBJ2-7, with D perhaps TRBD1 or TRBD2 (5 bases each). The germline V gene has CDR1 MNHEY and CDR2 SVGEGT. This CDR3 comprises 16 residues. Between the trimmed V and J ends, which lost 4 bases and 3 bases, there was a span of 19 bases. CDR3 sequence (DNA): TGTGCCAGCAGTTCTACCCGGGGACGTGCTGGCTACGAGCAGTACTTC. This codes for CASSSTRGRAGYEQYF.

The chain is built from TRBV27 and TRBJ1-5; a possible D gene is TRBD1 (6 bases). This CDR3 region has 16 residues. Germline loops: CDR1 MNHEY, CDR2 SMNVEV (reference sequence). The V end was cut by 6 bases, the J end by 1 base, with 16 bases between. CDR3 amino acids: CASSKTPGESNQPQHF. Here the CDR3 DNA reads TGTGCCAGCAGCAAAACACCAGGGGAGAGCAATCAGCCCCAGCATTTT.

This clonotype was picked up many times. This chain connects TRBV6-1 to TRBJ2-5; maybe TRBD1 (5 bases). This CDR3 comprises 14 residues. V lost 6 bases and J lost 7, with 18 bases in between. The germline gives CDR1 MNHNS, CDR2 SASEGT. CDR3 loop: CASRPQVLKGTQYF. In DNA form, the CDR3 reads TGTGCCAGCAGACCACAGGTCCTTAAAGGGACCCAGTACTTC.

The J gene is TRBJ2-3, the V gene TRBV5-1, with 9 bases identical to TRBD1. This CDR3 comprises 16 residues. Germline V CDR1 and CDR2: SGHRS, YFSETQ. After removal of 0 bases from V and 4 bases from J, the junction contained 6 bases not matched to a gene. The CDR3 nucleotides are TGCGCCAGCAGCTTGGTGGGACAGGGTATTCCAGATACGCAGTATTTT. Protein product: CASSLVGQGIPDTQYF.